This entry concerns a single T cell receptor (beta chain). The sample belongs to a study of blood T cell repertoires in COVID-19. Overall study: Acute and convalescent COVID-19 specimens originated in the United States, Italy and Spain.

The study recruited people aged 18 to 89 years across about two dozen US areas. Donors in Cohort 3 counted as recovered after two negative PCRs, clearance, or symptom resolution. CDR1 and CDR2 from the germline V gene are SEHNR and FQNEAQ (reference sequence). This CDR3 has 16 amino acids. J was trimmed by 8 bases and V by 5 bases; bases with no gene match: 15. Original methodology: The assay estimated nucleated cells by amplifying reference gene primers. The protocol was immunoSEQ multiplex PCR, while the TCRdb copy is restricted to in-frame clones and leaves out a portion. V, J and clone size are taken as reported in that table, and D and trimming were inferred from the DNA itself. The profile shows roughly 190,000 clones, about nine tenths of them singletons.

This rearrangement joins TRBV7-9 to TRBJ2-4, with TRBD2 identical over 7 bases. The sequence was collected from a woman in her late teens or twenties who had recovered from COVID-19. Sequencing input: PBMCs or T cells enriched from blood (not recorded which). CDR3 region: CASSLGEGTHGYIQYF. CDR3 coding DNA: TGTGCCAGCAGCCTCGGGGAGGGCACACACGGATACATTCAGTACTTC.